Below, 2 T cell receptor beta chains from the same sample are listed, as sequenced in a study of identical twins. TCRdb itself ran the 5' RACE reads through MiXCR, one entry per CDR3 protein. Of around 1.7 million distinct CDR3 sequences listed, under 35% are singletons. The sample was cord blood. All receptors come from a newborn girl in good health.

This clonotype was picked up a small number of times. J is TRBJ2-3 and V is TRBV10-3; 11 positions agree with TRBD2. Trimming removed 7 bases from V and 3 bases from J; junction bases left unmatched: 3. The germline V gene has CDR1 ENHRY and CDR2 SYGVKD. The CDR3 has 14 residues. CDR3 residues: CAIKTSGGTDTQYF. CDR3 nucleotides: TGTGCCATCAAAACTAGCGGGGGAACAGATACGCAGTATTTT.

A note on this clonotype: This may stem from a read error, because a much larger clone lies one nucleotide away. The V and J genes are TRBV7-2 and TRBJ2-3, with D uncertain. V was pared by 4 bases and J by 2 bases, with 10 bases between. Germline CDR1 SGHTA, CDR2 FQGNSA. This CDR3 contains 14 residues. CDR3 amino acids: CASSSDSHTDTQYF. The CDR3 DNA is TGTGCCAGCAGCTCAGATAGCCACACAGATACGCAGTATTTT.